This T cell receptor (beta chain) emerged from a study of blood T cell repertoires in COVID-19. For the study at large: The United States, Italy and Spain supplied acute and convalescent COVID-19 samples. Nucleic acid was either cDNA or gDNA, and it came from T cells, B-cell-depleted T cells, or PBMCs.

The CDR3 runs 14 residues. Trimming took 0 bases from V and 1 from J, leaving 5 bases between them. In germline, CDR1 is SGHTA, CDR2 FQGTGA. In the original processing: Quantification of nucleated cells was approximated via reference gene primer amplification. Using immunoSEQ multiplex PCR, the repertoire was profiled, and TCRdb retains in-frame clones only, with some absent. Clone size and V and J calls were adopted from that table, with D and trimming inferred from the DNA. The sample records about 280,000 clones, about nine tenths being singletons. The TCR was taken from a middle-aged woman who had recovered from COVID-19. The V gene is TRBV7-3, the J gene TRBJ2-3; D possibly corresponds to TRBD2 (5 bases). The sequenced sample was peripheral blood. The CDR3 reads CASSLTSGTDTQYF. CDR3 nucleotides: TGTGCCAGCAGCTTAACTAGCGGCACAGATACGCAGTATTTT.